Listed below are T cell receptor beta chains from one sample, sequenced in a study of shared clonotypes between healthy human individuals. The table came from immunoSEQ multiplex PCR; TCRdb's copy has only in-frame clones and leaves some out. The sample contains a few million clones, 85% to 95% of which appear only once. The sample comprised naive CD4+ T cells from PBMCs. All receptors come from a man younger than 35 in good health. Some clones in this sample may be carry-over from other donors' samples. The CDR3 runs from the conserved cysteine through the conserved F or W. Fields, in order: clone size, D gene, V gene, J gene, CDR3 DNA, CDR3 protein. A D gene is named only where the DNA matches it firmly. Not all rows give a size; the values are once, few, many and, for expanded clones, a class.

size: .; D: .; V: TRBV6-1; J: TRBJ1-3; DNA: TGTGCCAGCAGTGAACATACCTCTGGAAACACCATATATTTT; CDR3: CASSEHTSGNTIYF
size: .; D: .; V: TRBV5-1; J: TRBJ1-5; DNA: TGCGCCAGCATCGAAAGTTCGACTTTTCTTAGCAATCAGCCCCAGCATTTT; CDR3: CASIESSTFLSNQPQHF
size: .; D: .; V: TRBV7-6; J: TRBJ2-3; DNA: TGTGCCAGCAGCGACAATATCCGGGGCACAGATACGCAGTATTTT; CDR3: CASSDNIRGTDTQYF
size: .; D: .; V: TRBV7-2; J: TRBJ1-1; DNA: TGTGCCAGCACAAAAGGGAGTCTCACTGAAGCTTTCTTT; CDR3: CASTKGSLTEAFF
size: .; D: TRBD2; V: TRBV5-1; J: TRBJ2-1; DNA: TGCGCCAGCAGGGCTGGTCCTAGCGGTGAGCAGTTCTTC; CDR3: CASRAGPSGEQFF
size: .; D: TRBD1; V: TRBV6-6; J: TRBJ1-1; DNA: TGTGCCAGCAGTGACCGGACAGGTGCCCCTGAAGCTTTCTTT; CDR3: CASSDRTGAPEAFF
size: .; D: .; V: TRBV10-3; J: TRBJ2-7; DNA: TGTGCCACGGGCCCACAGGGTTCCCACGAGCAGTACTTC; CDR3: CATGPQGSHEQYF
size: .; D: TRBD2; V: TRBV4-2; J: TRBJ2-7; DNA: TGTGCCAGCAGCAACTGGCCATCTGGCGGGGGCTCCTACGAGCAGTACTTC; CDR3: CASSNWPSGGGSYEQYF
size: .; D: TRBD1; V: TRBV7-8; J: TRBJ1-1; DNA: TGTGCCAGCAGCACCTGGACAGGGGAAGCTTTCTTT; CDR3: CASSTWTGEAFF
size: .; D: TRBD2; V: TRBV2; J: TRBJ2-3; DNA: TGTGCCAGCGAGAACGTAGTAGCGGGCTCCCAAGATACGCAGTATTTT; CDR3: CASENVVAGSQDTQYF
size: .; D: .; V: TRBV9; J: TRBJ2-1; DNA: TGTGCCAGCAGCGTAGGTCCGAGTCAGAACAATGAGCAGTTCTTC; CDR3: CASSVGPSQNNEQFF
size: .; D: TRBD1; V: TRBV5-8; J: TRBJ2-3; DNA: TGTGCCAGCAGCCCGCGGACAGGGGCGACAGATACGCAGTATTTT; CDR3: CASSPRTGATDTQYF
size: .; D: .; V: TRBV28; J: TRBJ1-1; DNA: TGTGCCAGCAGACAGCGAAGCGGGGGGACTGAAGCTTTCTTT; CDR3: CASRQRSGGTEAFF
size: .; D: .; V: TRBV9; J: TRBJ1-2; DNA: TGTGCCAGCAGCGTATTTGGGACGGCATATGGCTACACCTTC; CDR3: CASSVFGTAYGYTF
size: .; D: .; V: TRBV9; J: TRBJ1-2; DNA: TGTGCCAGCAGCCCCCCCCGGGGGGACAACTATGGCTACACCTTC; CDR3: CASSPPRGDNYGYTF
size: once; D: TRBD1; V: TRBV4-1; J: TRBJ1-1; DNA: TGCGCCAGCAGCCGGGCCGGACAGGGGCGAGCTGAAGCTTTCTTT; CDR3: CASSRAGQGRAEAFF
size: .; D: .; V: TRBV18; J: TRBJ2-7; DNA: TGTGCCAGCTCACCTGTGGCGTTCCTGGAGCAGTACTTC; CDR3: CASSPVAFLEQYF
size: .; D: .; V: TRBV6-5; J: TRBJ1-4; DNA: TGTGCCAGCAGTACCGGACGTTCGAAACTGTTTTTT; CDR3: CASSTGRSKLFF
size: .; D: .; V: TRBV2; J: TRBJ1-5; DNA: TGTGCCAGTGTAGAGCGGCAGAGCAATCAGCCCCAGCATTTT; CDR3: CASVERQSNQPQHF
size: .; D: .; V: TRBV4-2; J: TRBJ1-1; DNA: TGTGCCAGCAGCCAGGATCGAGTCGAGCGCACTGAAGCTTTCTTT; CDR3: CASSQDRVERTEAFF
size: .; D: TRBD1; V: TRBV7-2; J: TRBJ2-1; DNA: TGTGCCAGCAGCCACGACAGGGACCTGTACAATGAGCAGTTCTTC; CDR3: CASSHDRDLYNEQFF
size: .; D: .; V: TRBV28; J: TRBJ2-5; DNA: TGTGCCAGCAGTTTAAGGGGGTACCAAGAGACCCAGTACTTC; CDR3: CASSLRGYQETQYF
size: .; D: .; V: TRBV4-1; J: TRBJ2-2; DNA: TGCGCCAGCAGCCTCGGCGGGTTCGTTACCGGGGAGCTGTTTTTT; CDR3: CASSLGGFVTGELFF
size: once; D: .; V: TRBV10-1; J: TRBJ1-3; DNA: TGCGCCAGCAAGTTAAGCGGGGCGGTCGGAAACACCATATATTTT; CDR3: CASKLSGAVGNTIYF
size: once; D: .; V: TRBV5-1; J: TRBJ2-5; DNA: TGCGCCAGCAGTTCGAACGGGATGGAAGAGACCCAGTACTTC; CDR3: CASSSNGMEETQYF
size: .; D: TRBD2; V: TRBV4-2; J: TRBJ2-5; DNA: TGTGCCAGCAGCCAAGATCCTGGCGGGAGAGGTAAAGAGACCCAGTACTTC; CDR3: CASSQDPGGRGKETQYF
size: .; D: .; V: TRBV27; J: TRBJ2-1; DNA: TGTGCCAGCAGTTTATATTACAACAATGAGCAGTTCTTC; CDR3: CASSLYYNNEQFF
size: .; D: TRBD1; V: TRBV28; J: TRBJ1-4; DNA: TGTGCCAGCAACCGACAGGGGGCCGGTGAAAAACTGTTTTTT; CDR3: CASNRQGAGEKLFF
size: .; D: .; V: TRBV19; J: TRBJ2-7; DNA: TGTGCCAGTAGTAGCAGGGTGTACGACGAGCAGTACTTC; CDR3: CASSSRVYDEQYF
size: .; D: TRBD2; V: TRBV7-9; J: TRBJ2-7; DNA: TGTGCCAGCAGCCGACTAGCGGGGCAAACCGAGCAGTACTTC; CDR3: CASSRLAGQTEQYF
size: .; D: .; V: TRBV9; J: TRBJ1-3; DNA: TGTGCCAGCAGCGTAGTCGCAGGGGTCGGAAACACCATATATTTT; CDR3: CASSVVAGVGNTIYF
size: .; D: .; V: TRBV28; J: TRBJ1-1; DNA: TGTGCCAGCAGTCCCCGGGACATCACTGAAGCTTTCTTT; CDR3: CASSPRDITEAFF
size: once; D: .; V: TRBV6-5; J: TRBJ1-1; DNA: TGTGCCAGCAGTTTCTATGGGGCCACTGAAGCTTTCTTT; CDR3: CASSFYGATEAFF
size: .; D: TRBD1; V: TRBV25-1; J: TRBJ2-7; DNA: TGTGCCAGCAGGCAGGACAGGGCCGGCGAGCAGTACTTC; CDR3: CASRQDRAGEQYF
size: .; D: .; V: TRBV28; J: TRBJ2-7; DNA: TGTGCCAGCAGTGCGGGGGCCACCTCCTCCTACGAGCAGTACTTC; CDR3: CASSAGATSSYEQYF
size: .; D: TRBD2; V: TRBV7-6; J: TRBJ2-7; DNA: TGTGCCAGCAGCTTAGAGATGGGGACTAGCGGGAGGGGCTACGAGCAGTACTTC; CDR3: CASSLEMGTSGRGYEQYF
size: .; D: .; V: TRBV6-5; J: TRBJ2-5; DNA: TGTGCCAGCAGTTACTGGGGCCGATCCTGGGAAGAGACCCAGTACTTC; CDR3: CASSYWGRSWEETQYF
size: .; D: TRBD1; V: TRBV5-1; J: TRBJ2-1; DNA: TGCGCCAGCAGCTTGGAGGGGACAGGGGGATACAATGAGCAGTTCTTC; CDR3: CASSLEGTGGYNEQFF
size: .; D: .; V: TRBV19; J: TRBJ2-5; DNA: TGTGCCAGTAGTCCCCGGGGACGTCGGGAGACCCAGTACTTC; CDR3: CASSPRGRRETQYF
size: .; D: TRBD1; V: TRBV28; J: TRBJ2-7; DNA: TGTGCCAGCACCGTGGACAGGGCGAGCGAGCAGTACTTC; CDR3: CASTVDRASEQYF
size: once; D: TRBD1; V: TRBV9; J: TRBJ2-7; DNA: TGTGCCAGCAGCCCAGGGACAGGGAAAGGCTACGAGCAGTACTTC; CDR3: CASSPGTGKGYEQYF
size: .; D: .; V: TRBV7-9; J: TRBJ1-2; DNA: TGTGCCAGCAGCTTAGGGTCAGAGTATGGCTACACCTTC; CDR3: CASSLGSEYGYTF
size: few; D: .; V: TRBV14; J: TRBJ2-1; DNA: TGTGCCAGCAGCCAAGCTCTTCCCGTGGGGAATGAGCAGTTCTTC; CDR3: CASSQALPVGNEQFF
size: .; D: .; V: TRBV28; J: TRBJ1-1; DNA: TGTGCCAGCAGCCCTGGTGCTGGGGGGAACACTGAAGCTTTCTTT; CDR3: CASSPGAGGNTEAFF
size: .; D: TRBD1; V: TRBV6-6; J: TRBJ2-5; DNA: TGTGCCAGCAAACAGGGGGCCTCAGAGACCCAGTACTTC; CDR3: CASKQGASETQYF
size: .; D: TRBD2; V: TRBV5-1; J: TRBJ2-1; DNA: TGCGCCAGCGAATGGTCGGCGGGAGGTACTGGTGAGCAGTTCTTC; CDR3: CASEWSAGGTGEQFF
size: .; D: TRBD1; V: TRBV6-5; J: TRBJ2-7; DNA: TGTGCCAGCAGTGTGTCGGGACAGGGGGCCGAGCAGTACTTC; CDR3: CASSVSGQGAEQYF
size: .; D: .; V: TRBV7-9; J: TRBJ1-5; DNA: TGTGCCAGCAGCTCTATGCGGGGGGACAATCAGCCCCAGCATTTT; CDR3: CASSSMRGDNQPQHF
size: .; D: .; V: TRBV2; J: TRBJ2-7; DNA: TGTGCCAGCAGTCGAAACAGGTTCTCCGCCTACGAGCAGTACTTC; CDR3: CASSRNRFSAYEQYF
size: .; D: TRBD1; V: TRBV19; J: TRBJ2-2; DNA: TGTGCCAGTAGTACAGGACAGGGGAGCGGGGAGCTGTTTTTT; CDR3: CASSTGQGSGELFF
size: .; D: TRBD1; V: TRBV29-1; J: TRBJ2-4; DNA: TGCAGCGCACGCCCCCGGGACAGCTTAGCCAAAAACATTCAGTACTTC; CDR3: CSARPRDSLAKNIQYF
size: .; D: .; V: TRBV7-7; J: TRBJ2-5; DNA: TGTGCCAGCAGCTTAGGAGGGGTGGGAGAGACCCAGTACTTC; CDR3: CASSLGGVGETQYF
size: .; D: TRBD2; V: TRBV7-9; J: TRBJ2-1; DNA: TGTGCCAGCAGCTTTGCCCGGACTAGAATTGAGCAGTTCTTC; CDR3: CASSFARTRIEQFF
size: .; D: .; V: TRBV28; J: TRBJ1-1; DNA: TGTGCCAGCAGTACGCAGTTGAGGACTGAAGCTTTCTTT; CDR3: CASSTQLRTEAFF